This T cell receptor (beta chain) appears in the sequencing data of a study of persistence of HIV-infected CD4 T cells. Regarding the study as a whole: TCR oligoclonality correlated with proviral oligoclonality in the same sorted populations.

This CDR3 has 15 amino acids. Trimming shortened V by 0 bases and J by 1 base, and 9 bases separated the two germline ends. Germline V lookup: CDR1 SGHRS, CDR2 YFSETQ. The libraries were made with immunoSEQ version 4 in survey mode. The protocol was immunoSEQ multiplex PCR, while the TCRdb copy is restricted to in-frame clones and leaves out a portion. The data hold 25,000 to 30,000 clones, with approximately 78% observed a single time. A word on this clone: The antigen remains unidentified.

Stimulation used around 10 ug/mL lysate from CMV-infected fibroblasts. Sorted nonresponding memory CD4+ T cells were CD40L-negative, CD69-negative, CD45RO-high. This material consisted of CD4+ T cells sorted from PBMCs after approximately 19-hour stimulation, taken from a patient who received antiretroviral therapy. This rearrangement joins TRBV5-1 to TRBJ2-3; D remains ambiguous. The sequence was obtained from an adult woman with HIV who was CMV-seropositive. The CDR3 sequence: CASSLGRLGTDTQYF. In DNA, the CDR3 is TGCGCCAGCAGCTTGGGACGATTGGGCACAGATACGCAGTATTTT.